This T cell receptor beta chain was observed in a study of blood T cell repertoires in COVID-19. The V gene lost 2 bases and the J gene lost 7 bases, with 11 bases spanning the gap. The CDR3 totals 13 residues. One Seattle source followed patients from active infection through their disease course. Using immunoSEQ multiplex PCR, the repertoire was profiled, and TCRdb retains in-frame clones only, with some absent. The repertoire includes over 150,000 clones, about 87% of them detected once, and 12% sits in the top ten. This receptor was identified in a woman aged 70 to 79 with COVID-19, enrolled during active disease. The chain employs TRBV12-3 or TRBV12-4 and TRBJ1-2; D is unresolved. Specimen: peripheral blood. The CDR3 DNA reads TGTGCCAGCAGTTTATCGGGGATCTCTGGCTACACCTTC. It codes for CASSLSGISGYTF.